This T cell receptor (beta chain) was recovered during a study of T cells in Graves' hyperthyroidism and ophthalmopathy. Study-level background: At initial diagnosis, before any treatment had begun, peripheral blood was obtained.

Uncontrolled infection, other autoimmune disease, pregnancy or lactation barred patients from enrollment. Orbital computed tomography and thyroid ultrasound, together with serum TRAb and thyroxine and clinical symptoms, were used for diagnoses. This clonotype has more than one count but fewer than ten. There were TCR beta CDR3 regions amplified from RNA transcripts. Primed by the HTBI set, a first-round RT-PCR was run on the TCR CDR3. Each CDR3 protein gets one entry after TCRdb re-called the multiplex PCR reads with MiXCR. The sample has 600,000 to 900,000 distinct CDR3 sequences; roughly 17% are singletons. Material: blood. This receptor was identified in a man aged 18 to 30 with Graves' hyperthyroidism.

The CDR3 loop reads CSVAGTKDRPSYNEQFF. CDR3 nucleotides: TGCAGCGTTGCTGGGACCAAAGACAGACCGTCCTACAATGAGCAGTTCTTC. The rearrangement joins TRBV29-1 to TRBJ2-1; D is possibly TRBD1 or TRBD2 (5 bases each). CDR1 is SQVTM, CDR2 ANQGSEA, per germline. The ends were cut back, 4 bases at V and 1 base at J, with 20 bases in the middle. The CDR3 consists of 17 residues.